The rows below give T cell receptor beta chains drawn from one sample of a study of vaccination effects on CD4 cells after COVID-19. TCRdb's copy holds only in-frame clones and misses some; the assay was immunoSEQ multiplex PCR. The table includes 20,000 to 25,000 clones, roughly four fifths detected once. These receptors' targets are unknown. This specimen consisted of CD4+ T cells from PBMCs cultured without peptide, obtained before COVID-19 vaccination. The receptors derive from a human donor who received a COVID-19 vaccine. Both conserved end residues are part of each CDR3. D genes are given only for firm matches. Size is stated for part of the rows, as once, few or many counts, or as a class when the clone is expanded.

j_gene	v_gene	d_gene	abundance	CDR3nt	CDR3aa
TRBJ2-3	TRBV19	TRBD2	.	TGTGCCAGTAGTATAGGACTAGCGGGAGTGGTAGGATCAGATACGCAGTATTTT	CASSIGLAGVVGSDTQYF
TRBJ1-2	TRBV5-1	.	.	TGCGCCAGCAGCTTGGATCCCGGGGCTCGGGACTACACCTTC	CASSLDPGARDYTF
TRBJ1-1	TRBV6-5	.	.	TGTGCCAGCAGTTACAGGAACACTGAAGCTTTCTTT	CASSYRNTEAFF
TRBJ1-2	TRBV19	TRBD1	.	TGTGCCAGCACCATGCCGGGACAGGGACCCTATGGCTACACCTTC	CASTMPGQGPYGYTF
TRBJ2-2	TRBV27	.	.	TGTGCCAGCAGTTTATCCTCTCAGGGGGGGGTCACCGGGGAGCTGTTTTTT	CASSLSSQGGVTGELFF
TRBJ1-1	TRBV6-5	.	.	TGTGCCAGCACCAAAGGGGGGGGGAACACTGAAGCTTTCTTT	CASTKGGGNTEAFF
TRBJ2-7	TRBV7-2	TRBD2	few	TGTGCCAGCAGCGGGAGGGGCTCCCGAGCCTACGAGCAGTACTTC	CASSGRGSRAYEQYF
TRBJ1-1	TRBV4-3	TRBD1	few	TGCGCCAGCAGCCCAGGGGGGCAGGGAGGAGTAGCTTTCTTT	CASSPGGQGGVAFF
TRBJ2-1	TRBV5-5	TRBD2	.	TGTGCCAGCAGCGGGACTAGGGGACCCTACAATGAGCAGTTCTTC	CASSGTRGPYNEQFF
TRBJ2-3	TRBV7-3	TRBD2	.	TGTGCCAGCAGCTTATTAGCGGGGGGGCCGGCAGATACGCAGTATTTT	CASSLLAGGPADTQYF
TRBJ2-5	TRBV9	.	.	TGTGCCAGCAGCGTGGGGCCGAAAGAGACCCAGTACTTC	CASSVGPKETQYF
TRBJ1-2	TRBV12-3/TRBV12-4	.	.	TGTGCCAGCAGTCCCCTTGGGGGGTATGGCTACACCTTC	CASSPLGGYGYTF
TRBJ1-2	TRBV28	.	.	TGTGCCAGCAGTTCGGCTGCCCCACTAAACTACTATGGCTACACCTTC	CASSSAAPLNYYGYTF
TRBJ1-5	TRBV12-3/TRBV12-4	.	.	TGTGCCAGCAGTTTAATGCGTCAGCCCCAGCATTTT	CASSLMRQPQHF
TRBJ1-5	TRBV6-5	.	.	TGTGCCAGCAGTTACTCGTACCGGGAGAATCAGCCCCAGCATTTT	CASSYSYRENQPQHF
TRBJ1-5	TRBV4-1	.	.	TGCGCCAGCAGCCAAGGAACGGGAGGGGCCTTACAGCATTTT	CASSQGTGGALQHF
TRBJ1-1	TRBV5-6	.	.	TGTGCCAGCAGCTCGTCAATACCCCGGGGCACTGAAGCTTTCTTT	CASSSSIPRGTEAFF
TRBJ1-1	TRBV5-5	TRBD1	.	TGTGCCAGCAGCTTGTTTACCCTACGGACAGGGAACACTGAAGCTTTCTTT	CASSLFTLRTGNTEAFF
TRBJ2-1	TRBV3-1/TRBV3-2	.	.	TGTGCCAGCAGTCTCCTACTTGGGACCCAGCAGTTCTTC	CASSLLLGTQQFF
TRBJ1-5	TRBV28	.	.	TGTGCCAGCAGTTTCCCTATTGACAAGGGGGGGAATCAGCCCCAGCATTTT	CASSFPIDKGGNQPQHF
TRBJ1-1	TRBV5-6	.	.	TGTGCCAGCAGCCGCAGGCTCGGGAGGAGGACTGAAGCTTTCTTT	CASSRRLGRRTEAFF
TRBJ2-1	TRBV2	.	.	TGTGCCAGCAGTGTTTTGGAGCAGTTCTTC	CASSVLEQFF
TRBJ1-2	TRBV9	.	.	TGTGCCAGCAGCGTAGGCAGGGGACTTGGAGGCTACACCTTC	CASSVGRGLGGYTF
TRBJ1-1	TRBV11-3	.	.	TGTGCCAGCAGCCAAATGGGTAACACTGAAGCTTTCTTT	CASSQMGNTEAFF
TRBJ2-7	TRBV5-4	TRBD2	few	TGTGCCAGCAGCTTGAAACTAGCGGGAGAGTACGAGCAGTACTTC	CASSLKLAGEYEQYF
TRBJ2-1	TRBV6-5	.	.	TGTGCCAGCAGCCACACGGGTCCCTTTTATGAGCAGTTCTTC	CASSHTGPFYEQFF
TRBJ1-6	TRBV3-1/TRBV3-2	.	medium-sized	TGTGCCAGCAGCCATGGGACCGCTAATTCACCCCTCCACTTT	CASSHGTANSPLHF
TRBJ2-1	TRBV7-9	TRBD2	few	TGTGCCAGCAGCTTACGGACTAGCGGGAACAATGAGCAGTTCTTC	CASSLRTSGNNEQFF
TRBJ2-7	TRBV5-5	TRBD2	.	TGTGCCAGCAGCCCCCCAGGCGGGGGGTTCCCTGTTTACGAGCAGTACTTC	CASSPPGGGFPVYEQYF
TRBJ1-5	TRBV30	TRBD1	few	TGTGCCTGGAGTGCCTCTCTTCCGGGACAGGGGGGGAATCAGCCCCAGCATTTT	CAWSASLPGQGGNQPQHF
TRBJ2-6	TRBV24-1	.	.	TGTGCCACCAGTGATTTTAGGGCTGGGGCCAACGTCCTGACTTTC	CATSDFRAGANVLTF
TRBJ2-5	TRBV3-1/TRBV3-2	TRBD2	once	TGTGCCAGCAGCCTTGTCGGCGGGGGGGCCCAAGAGACCCAGTACTTC	CASSLVGGGAQETQYF
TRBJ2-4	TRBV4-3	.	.	TGCGCCAGCAGCCAAGTTGAGGGGGCCAAAAACATTCAGTACTTC	CASSQVEGAKNIQYF
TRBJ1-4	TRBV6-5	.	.	TGTGCCAGTATGAGACAGAATAATGAAAAACTGTTTTTT	CASMRQNNEKLFF
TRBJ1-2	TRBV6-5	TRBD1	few	TGTGCCAGCAGATCCGGGACAGGGGTTGACTATGGCTACACCTTC	CASRSGTGVDYGYTF
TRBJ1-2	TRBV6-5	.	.	TGTGCCAGCAGTTACGATTACAGGGCTGGCTATGGCTACACCTTC	CASSYDYRAGYGYTF
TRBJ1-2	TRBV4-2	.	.	TGTGCCAGCAGCCCCGAAACGTTAATCTTCTCCTTC	CASSPETLIFSF
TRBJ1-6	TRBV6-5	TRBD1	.	TGTGCCAGCACTCGGACAGGGGGGCAAAATTCACCCCTCCACTTT	CASTRTGGQNSPLHF
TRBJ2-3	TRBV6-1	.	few	TGTGCCAGCAGTGACAGGGGTTGGGGTGCAGATACGCAGTATTTT	CASSDRGWGADTQYF
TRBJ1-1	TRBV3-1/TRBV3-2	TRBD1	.	TGTGCCAGCAGCCAAGGGACAGGGCTGAACACTGAAGCTTTCTTT	CASSQGTGLNTEAFF
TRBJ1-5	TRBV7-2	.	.	TGTGCCAGCAGCTTAGTAGAGGGCGATCAGCCCCAGCATTTT	CASSLVEGDQPQHF
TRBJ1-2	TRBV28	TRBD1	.	TGTGCCAGCAGTTTGGGCAGGGGGAGTTGGCGCTACACCTTC	CASSLGRGSWRYTF
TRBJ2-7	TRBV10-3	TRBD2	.	TGTGCCATCAGTGGCGGGGGTTCCTCCTACGAGCAGTACTTC	CAISGGGSSYEQYF
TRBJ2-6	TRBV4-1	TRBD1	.	TGCGCCAGCAGCCAAGTACGGGGACAGAGCTTCTCTGGGGCCAACGTCCTGACTTTC	CASSQVRGQSFSGANVLTF
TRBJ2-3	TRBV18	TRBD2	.	TGTGCCAGCTCACCGGGGAGGGGACGGGATACAGATACGCAGTATTTT	CASSPGRGRDTDTQYF
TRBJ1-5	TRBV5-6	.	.	TGTGCCAGCAGCTTTATACATAGAGGGAGCAATCAGCCCCAGCATTTT	CASSFIHRGSNQPQHF
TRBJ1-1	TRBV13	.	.	TGTGCCAGCAGCCCAGGTGCGTTGGTGTTGAACACTGAAGCTTTCTTT	CASSPGALVLNTEAFF
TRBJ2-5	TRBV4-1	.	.	TGCGCCAGCAGCCAAGGGGGACCTCAAGAGACCCAGTACTTC	CASSQGGPQETQYF
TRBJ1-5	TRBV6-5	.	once	TGTGCCAGCAGTTACTCGGACGGTAATCAGCCCCAGCATTTT	CASSYSDGNQPQHF
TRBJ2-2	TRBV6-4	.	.	TGTGCCAGCAATAAGGACTCTGGCACCGGGGAGCTGTTTTTT	CASNKDSGTGELFF
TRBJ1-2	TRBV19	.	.	TGTGCCAGTAGTAGGGACCATAGGGCGGGTGATGGCTACACCTTC	CASSRDHRAGDGYTF
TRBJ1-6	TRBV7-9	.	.	TGTGCCAGCAGCTTAGACAGTCGGCTTAATTCACCCCTCCACTTT	CASSLDSRLNSPLHF
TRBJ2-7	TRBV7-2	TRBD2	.	TGTGCCAGCAGCTCCGAACTAGCGGCGGGCTCCTACGAGCAGTACTTC	CASSSELAAGSYEQYF
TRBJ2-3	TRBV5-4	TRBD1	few	TGTGCCAGCAGTCAGGGACAGGGGGCAAAGCGGACAGATACGCAGTATTTT	CASSQGQGAKRTDTQYF